Sequencing of this T cell receptor (beta chain) was carried out in a study of response to subunit inactivated influenza vaccine. TCRdb re-called the RT-PCR reads through MiXCR, storing one row per CDR3 protein. The table includes about 620,000 distinct CDR3 sequences, 12% detected once. The CDR3 length is 15 residues. Germline V gives CDR1 ENHRY, CDR2 SYGVKD. The germline V and J ends were trimmed by 10 bases and 3 bases, with 16 bases remaining between them. General observations from the study: Authors suggested each seasonal influenza vaccination recruits few new T cells.

On this clonotype itself: What it recognizes is unknown.

The specimen comprised PBMCs from blood, sampled on the day of vaccination. The source is a man aged 45-60 years who received an inactivated influenza vaccine. The gene calls are TRBV10-3 and TRBJ2-6, with D perhaps assigned TRBD1 or TRBD2 (5 bases each). CDR3 nucleotide sequence: TGTGCCAGCAGGGACCGGGGAAATGGGGCCAACGTCCTGACTTTC. It codes for CASRDRGNGANVLTF.